This T cell receptor (beta chain) is drawn from a study of T cell repertoires in cytomegalovirus infection. General study results and limits: Summed public TCR beta family frequency identified CMV carriers bearing the relevant HLA. The ex vivo response was dominated by HLA-C-restricted CMV-specific TCR beta clonotypes.

V lost 5 bases and J lost 6; bases outside the gene matches: 12. The germline gives CDR1 SGHVS, CDR2 FQNEAQ. This CDR3 is built from 15 residues. This clonotype was counted ten times or more. What it recognizes is unknown. TCRdb redid the calling of the reads with MiXCR, one entry per CDR3 protein. The table lists hundreds of thousands of distinct CDR3 sequences, roughly 30% of them singletons. The sample here was cultured CD8+ T cells from PBMCs, taken from culture after CMV antigen stimulation. This chain uses TRBV7-8 with TRBJ1-1; 7 bases are shared with TRBD1. The receptor was isolated from a human donor in good health (CMV status not recorded). Some clones in this sample may be carry-over from other donors' samples. For the CDR3, the DNA is TGTGCCAGCAGCCCGAGGGGGCCTCAGCGGGCTGAAGCTTTCTTT. Protein sequence: CASSPRGPQRAEAFF.